This passage covers 21 T cell receptor beta chains from one sample sequenced in a study of Graves' ophthalmopathy and Graves' hyperthyroidism. Amplified TCR beta CDR3 regions were obtained using RNA transcripts as template. First-round RT-PCR employed HTBI primers, with a second-round multiplex PCR after it. MiXCR, run by TCRdb on the multiplex PCR reads, gives a single entry per CDR3 protein. The table lists over 40,000 distinct CDR3 sequences, around 48% of them singletons. The sequenced material came from peripheral blood. These receptor sequences come from an adult man with Graves' ophthalmopathy.

This clonotype was observed at least ten times. The chain recombines TRBV5-5 with TRBJ1-2; 7 bases align to TRBD1. From germline, CDR1 is SGHKS and CDR2 YYEKEE (reference sequence). There are 14 residues in the CDR3. V trimming: 0 bases; J trimming: 3 bases; junction bases outside the gene matches: 2. Here the CDR3 DNA reads TGTGCCAGCAGCTTGGCAGACAGGGACTATGGCTACACCTTC. It specifies CASSLADRDYGYTF.

The V call is TRBV20-1, the J call TRBJ1-2, with D perhaps TRBD1 (6 bases). The germline V and J ends were trimmed by 6 bases and 3 bases, with 17 bases remaining between them. The CDR3 runs to 14 residues. Germline lookup yields CDR1 DFQATT and CDR2 SNEGSKA (reference sequence). The CDR3 nucleotides are TGCAGTGCCAGCGAGGGGGACACAGACTATGGCTACACCTTC. Translation: CSASEGDTDYGYTF.

The genes are TRBV4-2 and TRBJ2-3, with D perhaps TRBD1 (5 bases). The V gene's germline CDR1 is LGHNA and CDR2 YNFKEQ. The CDR3 has 16 residues. Trimming took off 0 bases at V and 5 bases at J, with 15 bases between the two ends. Here the CDR3 reads CASSQDWGRVVDTQYF. The CDR3, as DNA: TGTGCCAGCAGCCAAGATTGGGGCCGCGTTGTAGATACGCAGTATTTT.

Points on this clonotype: At one end, the junction sequence differs from germline, possibly due to a read error. The CDR3 bases are TGCGCCAGCAGTTGGGACGGGATAATTGAAAAACCGTTTTTT. Translated, it gives CASSWDGIIEKPFF. This chain joins TRBV5-1 and TRBJ1-4, with a tentative D call TRBD1 (5 bases). CDR3 length equals 14 residues. Germline-derived CDR1 and CDR2 are SGHRS and YFSETQ.

The sample holds many counts of this clonotype. This chain uses TRBV2 with TRBJ2-1, with D perhaps matching TRBD2 (6 bases). The V end was cut by 4 bases, the J end by 0 bases, with 10 bases between. The CDR3 covers 15 residues. Per germline, CDR1 SNHLY and CDR2 FYNNEI. CDR3 DNA sequence: TGTGCCAGCAGTGCTCTAGCGAACTCCTACAATGAGCAGTTCTTC. Its protein product is CASSALANSYNEQFF. The full variable domain, rest sourced from reference TRBV2 and TRBJ2-1, is EPEVTQTPSHQVTQMGQEVILRCVPISNHLYFYWYRQILGQKVEFLVSFYNNEISEKSEIFDDQFSVERPDGSNFTLKIRSTKLEDSAMYFCASSALANSYNEQFFGPGTRLTVL.

The V and J genes are TRBV3-1 and TRBJ2-7; D is perhaps TRBD1 (6 bases). This CDR3 is built from 13 residues. Trimming stripped 0 bases from V and 7 bases from J, with 10 bases between. Germline assignment: CDR1 LGHDT and CDR2 YNNKEL (reference sequence). The DNA of the CDR3 is TGTGCCAGCAGCCAAGACAGGGGCAGGGAGCAGTACTTC. The encoded protein is CASSQDRGREQYF.

This clonotype was seen repeatedly, ten times or more. The chain uses TRBV4-2 and TRBJ1-4; 9 nucleotides agree with TRBD1. V dropped 5 bases and J dropped 8; count of bases not matched to a gene: 12. Germline-derived CDR1 and CDR2 are LGHNA and YNFKEQ. This CDR3 is 16 amino acids long. Here the CDR3 reads CASSSTRTGVEEKLFF. In nucleotides, the CDR3 is TGTGCCAGCAGCTCTACCAGGACAGGGGTTGAAGAAAAACTGTTTTTT.

The sample holds many counts of this clonotype. The V and J genes are TRBV20-1 and TRBJ2-7; 12 bases agree with TRBD1. Germline values: CDR1 DFQATT, CDR2 SNEGSKA (reference sequence). This CDR3 spans 15 amino acids. Losses at the gene ends were 5 bases for V and 5 bases for J; bases not matched to a gene: 10. The CDR3 reads CSALSTGTGGHEQYF. The DNA for the CDR3 is TGCAGTGCTTTAAGTACCGGGACAGGGGGCCACGAGCAGTACTTC.

The chain couples TRBV19 to TRBJ1-5; the D gene is possibly TRBD1 (5 bases). The CDR3 spans 14 residues. The germline V gene encodes CDR1 LNHDA and CDR2 SQIVND (reference sequence). Trimming cost V 4 bases and J 3 bases, with 10 bases left between them. The CDR3 is CASSRDRNNQPQHF. The CDR3 DNA follows: TGTGCCAGTAGTAGAGACAGAAACAATCAGCCCCAGCATTTT.

This clonotype was recorded many times. The chain is built from TRBV19 and TRBJ1-1; TRBD1 matches at 7 bases. Trimming at V came to 0 bases and at J to 11 bases, leaving 6 bases not matched to a gene. There are 13 residues in the CDR3. Per the germline V gene, CDR1 is LNHDA and CDR2 is SQIVND (reference sequence). CDR3 DNA sequence: TGTGCCAGTAGTATAGAGACAGGGCTTCGGGCTTTCTTT. Translating gives CASSIETGLRAFF.

Regarding this clonotype: A read error may account for a junction end that differs from germline. The CDR3 bases are TGCGCCAGCAGCGTTGGGCTGCGCGGACTAGCTGAAGCTCTCTTT. It is translated as CASSVGLRGLAEALF. This chain uses TRBV5-1 with TRBJ1-1; unclear D gene. This CDR3 has 15 residues. The germline CDR1 and CDR2 sequences are SGHRS and YFSETQ.

This chain's CDR3 is CASSYRDSNQPQHF. Here the CDR3 DNA reads TGTGCCAGCAGCTACCGGGATAGCAATCAGCCCCAGCATTTT. The rearrangement uses TRBV9 and TRBJ1-5; D gene ambiguous. The CDR3 length is 14 residues. The V end lost 4 bases, the J end lost 0 bases, and 8 bases lay between the germline ends. Germline CDR1 reads SGDLS; CDR2 reads YYNGEE. The full variable domain, with the rest looked up from reference TRBV9 and TRBJ1-5, is DSGVTQTPKHLITATGQRVTLRCSPRSGDLSVYWYQQSLDQGLQFLIQYYNGEERAKGNILERFSAQQFPDLHSELNLSSLELGDSALYFCASSYRDSNQPQHFGDGTRLSIL.

This clonotype was detected many times. V and J are TRBV24-1 and TRBJ1-2; D not certain. CDR1 is KGHDR and CDR2 is SFDVKD in the germline V gene. The germline V and J ends were trimmed by 4 bases and 0 bases, with 17 bases remaining between them. CDR3 length: 17 amino acids. The CDR3 sequence is CATSESGSSVPNYGYTF. The CDR3 DNA reads as TGTGCCACCAGTGAATCCGGGTCTTCGGTCCCTAACTATGGCTACACCTTC.

The rearrangement links TRBV5-1 to TRBJ1-6, with 7 bases lining up with TRBD1. CDR3 length: 15 residues. V shed 4 bases and J 7 bases; nucleotides not matched to a gene: 8. Germline CDR1 is SGHRS and CDR2 is YFSETQ. Written as DNA, the CDR3 is TGCGCCAGCAGCACCACACAGGGGAGGAATTCACCCCTCCACTTT. Its protein is CASSTTQGRNSPLHF.

There are many counts of this clonotype. The V call is TRBV7-9, the J call TRBJ2-3; the match to TRBD2 covers 11 bases. Germline V gene sequence: CDR1 SEHNR, CDR2 FQNEAQ (reference sequence). The length of the CDR3 is 16 residues. V lost 4 bases to trimming and J lost 5 bases; unmatched junction nucleotides: 8. In nucleotides, the CDR3 is TGTGCCAGCAGCTACATAGCGGGAGGGCTCAGAGATACGCAGTATTTT. Its translation is CASSYIAGGLRDTQYF.

This clonotype has a count of ten or more. This chain links TRBV11-3 with TRBJ2-3; 11 bases map to TRBD2. This CDR3 has 14 amino acids. After removal of 4 bases from V and 6 bases from J, the junction contained 3 bases not matched to a gene. From germline, CDR1 is SGHNT and CDR2 YENEEA. The CDR3 DNA follows: TGTGCCAGCAGCTCCCGGACTAGCGGGGATACGCAGTATTTT. Its translation is CASSSRTSGDTQYF.

The chain joins TRBV27 to TRBJ2-3, with TRBD2 identical over 8 bases. This CDR3 contains 18 residues. Germline V gene data show CDR1 as MNHEY and CDR2 as SMNVEV (reference sequence). Unmatched junction bases numbered 17, after V lost 5 bases and J lost 4 bases. Here the CDR3 reads CASSHSLGDERESDTQYF. In DNA form, the CDR3 reads TGTGCCAGCAGTCATAGCCTGGGGGACGAGCGGGAGTCAGATACGCAGTATTTT.

There are a few counts of this clonotype. The chain combines TRBV24-1 with TRBJ2-6, with D hard to call. The CDR3 totals 15 residues. Trimming pared 3 bases from V and 2 bases from J, leaving 7 bases between. CDR1 and CDR2 (germline): KGHDR, SFDVKD. CDR3 in amino acids: CATSDQDAGANVLTF. CDR3 bases: TGTGCCACCAGTGATCAGGATGCTGGGGCCAACGTCCTGACTTTC.

The rearrangement uses TRBV20-1 and TRBJ2-7, with D possibly being TRBD2 (6 bases). Deletions cut 0 bases from V and 0 bases from J, with 12 bases between. The CDR3 spans 15 residues. Germline-derived CDR1 and CDR2 are DFQATT and SNEGSKA (reference sequence). The CDR3 DNA reads TGCAGTGCTAGAGATCTCCGGGAGATCTCCTACGAGCAGTACTTC. Its protein product is CSARDLREISYEQYF.

The CDR3 is CASSLGGQGYEQYF. In DNA, the CDR3 is TGTGCCAGCAGCTTGGGTGGACAGGGGTACGAGCAGTACTTC. The V and J genes are TRBV5-4 and TRBJ2-7, with 9 bases identical to TRBD1. The germline V gene has CDR1 SGHNT and CDR2 YYREEE (reference sequence). CDR3 length: 14 amino acids. Trimming took 0 bases from V and 4 from J; bases not matched to a gene: 2.

The chain recombines TRBV9 with TRBJ1-1; tentatively, D is TRBD1 (5 bases). Deletions cut 3 bases from V and 1 base from J, with 16 bases between. The CDR3 covers 16 residues. From germline, CDR1 is SGDLS and CDR2 YYNGEE. In nucleotides, the CDR3 is TGTGCCAGCAGCGCAGTAGTGGGACGCTCGAACACTGAAGCTTTCTTT. Residues: CASSAVVGRSNTEAFF.